A selection of T cell receptor beta chains follows, all from one sample in a study of CD8 T cells in Susac syndrome. TCRdb passed the immunoSEQ multiplex PCR reads through MiXCR, listing each CDR3 protein once. Here the sample spans 150,000 to 200,000 distinct CDR3 sequences, 85% to 95% being singletons. The sequenced sample was CD4+ T cells from PBMCs. These TCRs come from a human donor in good health. Both conserved end residues are part of each CDR3. D genes are given only for firm matches.

CASSADRGETQYF,TRBD1,TRBV6-4
CASKPGQGPSNQPQHF,TRBD1,TRBV19
CASSTPGQGSYEQYF,TRBD1,TRBV5-1
CTSSENGAGGPIDTQYF,.,TRBV1
CSVYRTGGSGELFF,TRBD1,TRBV29-1
CASSTQGVETQYF,TRBD1,TRBV19
CSGFTGHTEAFF,.,TRBV29-1
CASSLGPKETQYF,.,TRBV7-8
CASRDGMNTEAFF,.,TRBV12-3/TRBV12-4
CASSYERGVLYNEQFF,TRBD2,TRBV5-6
CASSLAGGVTEAFF,TRBD1,TRBV7-3
CASSEFLGGINEKLFF,TRBD1,TRBV25-1
CASSSALNQPQHF,.,TRBV7-2
CSVGRDIQYF,.,TRBV29-1
CASTRKGISAGANVLTF,.,TRBV5-4
CASPRPNEKLFF,.,TRBV12-3/TRBV12-4
CASSGDSSIGEQYF,TRBD1,TRBV28
CASSTPPGCGRREQYF,.,TRBV23-1
CASSEQPSSPLHF,.,TRBV2
CASSLALGITEAFF,.,TRBV5-1
CASRAGLGSSGNTIYF,.,TRBV6-1
CASSSGGLAGLQETQYF,TRBD2,TRBV5-8
CASKAGGSTGELFF,TRBD2,TRBV6-5
CSAPDSRSGNTIYF,.,TRBV20-1
CASSLSPRRPFF,.,TRBV5-1
CASSPQLLAGGTDTQYF,TRBD2,TRBV4-2
CASDKTGWGYEQYF,TRBD1,TRBV12-3/TRBV12-4
CASSYRRNTEAFF,.,TRBV6-6
CASSLDGIRAFF,.,TRBV7-2
CASSLGGRRTGELFF,.,TRBV7-2
CSAGGTGGNEQFF,TRBD1,TRBV29-1
CASSPTGLYNSPLHF,.,TRBV3-1
CASSSGRNTGELFF,.,TRBV7-3
CASGPSGSYEQYF,TRBD2,TRBV10-1
CASSVDGDYGYTF,.,TRBV5-1
CSARLTGGPIQYF,.,TRBV20-1
CASMLGPQNTEAFF,.,TRBV7-2
CASSLVGGGANTEAFF,TRBD1,TRBV5-1
CASSDYRGNQPQHF,.,TRBV6-5
CASSYSGGAMNTEAFF,.,TRBV6-5
CASSRGRRLNTGELFF,.,TRBV2
CASSPGLAGGPHNEQFF,TRBD2,TRBV18
CASRRAPDIVYEQYF,.,TRBV6-5
CASLPPGGYNTEAFF,.,TRBV21-1
CSAPDRNTIYNEQFF,.,TRBV20-1
CAAAGTSPGAGELFF,.,TRBV25-1